The clone carrying this T cell receptor (beta chain) was counted ten times or more. This record comes from a study of T cells in Graves' hyperthyroidism and ophthalmopathy. Amplified TCR beta CDR3 regions derived from RNA transcripts. A first-round RT-PCR of the TCR CDR3 used the HTBI primer set. TCRdb re-analysed the multiplex PCR reads in MiXCR, keeping a single row per CDR3 protein. The sample shows around 600,000 distinct CDR3 sequences, nearly 45% of them seen only once. This TCR was recovered from an adult man with Graves' disease, either hyperthyroidism or ophthalmopathy (not recorded which). Sequencing used peripheral blood or thyroid tissue (not recorded which).

CDR3 sequence reads: CASKIDRDSNQPQHF. As DNA, the CDR3 is TGTGCCAGTAAGATCGACAGGGATAGCAATCAGCCCCAGCATTTT. This rearrangement joins TRBV19 to TRBJ1-5; TRBD1 matches 7 bases. Germline V gene data show CDR1 as LNHDA and CDR2 as SQIVND (reference sequence). The CDR3 runs to 15 residues. The V segment lost 7 bases and the J segment 0 bases; nucleotides outside the gene matches: 6.